A single T cell receptor (beta chain) is shown here with its context. Its cognate antigen has yet to be identified. Base qualities are not at hand, and no much larger clone is one base apart. The source of the sample is a study of cytomegalovirus exposure and HLA in healthy donors (dated by TCRdb to the late 2010s). About the investigation overall: An earlier analysis of fewer than 750 of the donors reported over 250 Gb of sequence data and roughly 120 million unique TCR beta sequences obtained from about 180 million T cells. Approximately 310 gigabases of sequencing data and approximately 85 million unique TCR sequences were included in an early release covering about 700 HLA-typed donors. Donor age, sex, ethnicity and CMV serostatus were compiled alongside the repertoire data. Among the roughly 390 genotyped donors, under 90% belonged to the genetic ancestry cluster associated with self-reported Caucasian donors. To decide whether each TCR beta V gene segment behaved as functional or pseudogenic, an earlier analysis of nearly 600 of the donors relied on high-throughput TCR beta sequencing. Roughly 5 DR-DQ haplotypes were handled as single units for association and clustering, since linkage in the cohort was strong. The T cell repertoires of 666 subjects were profiled by immunosequencing and related to cytomegalovirus serostatus. Rather than using new phenotypic data, the later analysis identified candidate immune exposures from TCR beta sequences and from how often those sequences occurred across donors. Besides the first cohort of around 700 subjects, a separate validation cohort made up of roughly 120 different subjects was used. The study combined high-throughput TCR immunosequencing, statistical association of individual TCRs with disease status, and machine learning to predict cytomegalovirus infection status. HLA typing included class I and class II loci at four-digit resolution. The study aimed to test whether signatures of past pathogen exposure could be identified by cataloging public T cell receptors. To study patterns of TCR occurrence, a later analysis re-analyzed previously published TCR beta repertoires from around 670 donors and added high-resolution HLA genotyping. Every discovery cohort repertoire had been produced on one sequencing platform. A later genetic analysis used genome-wide SNP genotypes for about three fifths of the 666 donors, treating that subset as a discovery cohort. Typing coverage differed by locus: A, B, C, DRB1 and DQB1 were typed in about 629-640 donors, DQA1 in approximately 520, DPA1 in some 570, and DPB1 in just under 490. Among under 450 genotyped donors of the cohort, an average of approximately 250,000 unique TCR beta nucleotide sequences were sequenced per donor, around 20% of them non-productive. What the study reported, not specific to this receptor: HLA typing was unavailable for some donors at each locus, so association tests used only the typed subset. In a later analysis, several top co-occurrence clusters were reported to appear linked to parvovirus B19, influenza, CMV and Epstein-Barr virus. An earlier analysis of 587 of the donors showed that most TCR beta V segments appeared in productive rearrangements either about 87% or about 30% of the time, which broadly matched IMGT annotations. The 87-base-pair reads could not distinguish some IMGT-functional V segments, including TRBV6-2 and TRBV6-3, so those segments were excluded. The authors suggested that the approach could potentially be generalized to other disease states and immunological phenotypes. Most CMV-associated TCR beta chains appeared to be HLA-restricted in a later analysis, and the HLA associations seemed to be driven largely by CMV exposure. Presence/absence analyses assumed roughly uniform sequencing depth across donors, an assumption that may not hold. The cohort was sequenced for TCR beta chains only, and without alpha or paired-chain data the features that could be detected were limited. CMV serostatus was the only immune exposure information available for the cohort. The earlier analysis of around 600 of the donors excluded fewer than 20 rarely observed V segments, including chromosome 9 orphons, because counts were too low. In a later analysis, HLA-associated TCR beta chains were found to be more clonally expanded and to have lower generation probabilities than equally common non-associated chains. Correlated functional status among segregating V segments might be attributable to linkage disequilibrium, but an unknown experimental factor could not be ruled out. While some public TCRs were present in many individuals, most TCR sequences turned up only very rarely across donors. V-gene and J-gene trimming of TCR beta chains was associated with a missense DCLRE1C variant in a later genetic analysis, and the association was replicated in an independent cohort. When HLA alleles, especially DR and DQ, strongly co-occurred, attributing TCR associations to individual alleles was difficult. A cluster of highly shared sequence variants was judged likely to be a technical artifact of the sequencing pipeline. The classifier was reported to diagnose cytomegalovirus status with high specificity and sensitivity in both the original cohort and the validation cohort. The study listed 150 to 200 TCR beta chains as associated with cytomegalovirus. In a later genetic analysis, fewer N-insertions in productive TCRs were reported among donors in an Asian-associated ancestry cluster than the roughly 700-donor mean. In vitro tests confirmed that a few of the cytomegalovirus-associated TCR beta chains recognize cytomegalovirus antigens. A later analysis found that TCR association rates varied across HLA loci, with DRB1 alleles showing the most associated TCRs and HLA-C alleles the fewest. A later analysis associated around 16,000 TCR beta sequences with specific HLA alleles at a false discovery rate of 0.05. A further reported finding was that TCR beta sequences accurately predicted the HLA-A and HLA-B alleles for most subjects in the first cohort.

In total, roughly 670 healthy bone marrow donors made up the cohort. At the time of sampling, every cohort member was nominally healthy, though immune exposures that went unrecorded were likely present. The donor tested CMV seronegative, placing the donor among the 352 seronegative members of the cohort. A peripheral blood sample was collected from each donor, and TCR beta sequencing was performed on peripheral blood mononuclear cells. The Qiagen DNeasy Blood Extraction Kit was used to extract genomic DNA from the blood cell samples. CDR1 and CDR2 are drawn from the germline V gene: MGHRA, YSYEKL. A distance of 7 bases separates the germline ends of V and J, which lose 1 base and 1 base respectively. The CDR3 contains 14 residues, cysteine and phenylalanine counted. Only the CDR3 DNA is retained, 42 bases long and in frame from the first base. Receptor amplification or capture employed the immunoSEQ multiplex PCR assay. For the multiplex PCR, a mixture combining 60 forward primers for TCR Vbeta segments and 13 reverse primers for TCR Jbeta segments was used. The CDR3 region of rearranged TCR beta genes was amplified from genomic DNA with a multiplex PCR assay. The Illumina HiSeq System was used to sequence the amplified TCR beta libraries as 87-base-pair reads. In the paper's pipeline: In a later analysis, 77 million or so unique TCR beta chains were counted across the roughly 610 repertoires, and about 10 million of these chains were shared by at least two donors. A nearest-neighbor algorithm error-corrected the raw reads and collapsed the reads into unique sequences, merging closely related sequences to remove PCR and sequencing errors. Alignment of CDR3 sequences to IMGT reference sequences was used to assign V, D and J gene segments. For a sequence to be retained, a match of at least six nucleotides was required to both a V gene segment and a J gene segment. Rearrangements were classified as productive when the CDR3 lacked stop codons and remained in frame with V and J, and all other rearrangements were classified as non-productive. Following IMGT convention, CDR3 was defined as the stretch from the second conserved V-encoded cysteine to the conserved J-encoded phenylalanine. The earlier analysis of fewer than 750 of the donors excluded sequences that lacked an unambiguous match to a single V gene segment. An earlier analysis of a few hundred of the donors called V segments functional above 56.7% productive rearrangements and segregating when the between-donor standard deviation exceeded 5%. A statistical classification framework was built to diagnose cytomegalovirus status from the catalog of TCR beta chain sequences. In a later analysis, TCR nucleotide sequences were compared against IMGT/GENE-DB human TR gene sequences so that V and J genes could be assigned. In a later analysis, CDR3 sequences and most-parsimonious VDJ recombination scenarios were assigned using the TCRdist pipeline. A later analysis defined each TCR beta chain by its CDR3 amino acid sequence plus V-gene family, and excluded reads lacking a unique V-gene family. In a later analysis, a few hundred highly shared, low-generation-probability nucleotide sequences were removed to address suspected cross-contamination and a sequencing artifact. A later analysis calculated a clonal expansion index for each public chain from normalized within-repertoire ranks of inferred template counts. Generation probabilities in a later analysis came from a VDJ recombination model fitted to out-of-frame rearrangements, and those results were checked against IGoR. Hypergeometric tests were used in a later analysis to score TCR-TCR, TCR-HLA and TCR-CMV co-occurrence, with a repertoire-size bias correction applied to the TCR pairs. To estimate false discovery rates, a later analysis permuted the HLA or CMV assignments 20 times. In a later analysis, co-occurring TCRs were grouped using DBSCAN, with TCRdist sequence similarity added in when clustering inside HLA-allele-positive subsets. Repertoires with fewer than 30,000 or more than 120,000 public chains, plus five repertoires with anomalous nucleotide sharing, were excluded from co-occurrence clustering. TCRdb provides this immuneACCESS table in a form limited to in-frame rearrangements. Some clones are lacking; in checked studies, under half of them reflect an unresolved V gene, and why the rest are absent is not known. The V and J calls and clone size are taken from that table; D and trimming were inferred from the DNA. This sample is represented by over 150,000 clones; roughly four fifths of them were singletons. In total, the top ten clones hold roughly 0.097% of the sample.

Rearrangement joined TRBV4-1 to TRBJ1-1; a confident D gene designation cannot be given. The sequenced sample consisted of PBMCs. The source of this sequence is a boy between 2 and 10 years old in good health and CMV-seronegative. The CDR3 protein: CASSQVSWNTEAFF. The DNA reads TGCGCCAGCAGCCAAGTGTCCTGGAACACTGAAGCTTTCTTT.